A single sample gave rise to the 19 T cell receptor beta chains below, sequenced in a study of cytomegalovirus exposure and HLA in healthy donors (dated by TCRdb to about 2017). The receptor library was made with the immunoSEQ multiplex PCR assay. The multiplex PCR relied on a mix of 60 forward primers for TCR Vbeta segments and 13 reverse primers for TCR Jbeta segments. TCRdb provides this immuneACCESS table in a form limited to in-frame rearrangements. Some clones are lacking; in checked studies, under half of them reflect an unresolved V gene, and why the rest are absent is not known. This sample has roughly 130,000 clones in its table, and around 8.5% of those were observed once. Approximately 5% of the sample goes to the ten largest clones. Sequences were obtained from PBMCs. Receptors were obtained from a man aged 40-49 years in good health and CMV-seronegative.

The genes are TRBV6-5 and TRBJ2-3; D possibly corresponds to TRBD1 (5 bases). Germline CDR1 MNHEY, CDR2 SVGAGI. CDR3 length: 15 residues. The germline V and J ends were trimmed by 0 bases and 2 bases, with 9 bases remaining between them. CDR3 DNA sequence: TGTGCCAGCAGTTACTCGATGACAGACACAGATACGCAGTATTTT. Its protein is CASSYSMTDTDTQYF.

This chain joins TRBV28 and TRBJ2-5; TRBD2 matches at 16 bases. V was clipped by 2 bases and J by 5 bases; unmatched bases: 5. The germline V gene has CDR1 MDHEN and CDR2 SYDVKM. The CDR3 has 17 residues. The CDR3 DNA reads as TGTGCCAGCAGTTTACTGGGACTAGCGGGGGGGCGGGAGACCCAGTACTTC. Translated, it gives CASSLLGLAGGRETQYF.

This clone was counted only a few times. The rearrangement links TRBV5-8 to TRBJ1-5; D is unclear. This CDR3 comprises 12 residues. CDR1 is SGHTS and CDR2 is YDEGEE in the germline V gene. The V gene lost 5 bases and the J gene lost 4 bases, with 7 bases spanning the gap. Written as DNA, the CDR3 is TGTGCCAGCAGTACGAGAAATCAGCCCCAGCATTTT. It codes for CASSTRNQPQHF.

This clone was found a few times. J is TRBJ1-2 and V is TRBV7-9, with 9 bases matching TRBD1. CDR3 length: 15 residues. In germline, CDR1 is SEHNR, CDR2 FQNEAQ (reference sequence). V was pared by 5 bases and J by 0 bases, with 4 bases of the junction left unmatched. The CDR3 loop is CASSTDRGANYGYTF. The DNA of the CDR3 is TGTGCCAGCAGCACCGACAGGGGGGCTAACTATGGCTACACCTTC.

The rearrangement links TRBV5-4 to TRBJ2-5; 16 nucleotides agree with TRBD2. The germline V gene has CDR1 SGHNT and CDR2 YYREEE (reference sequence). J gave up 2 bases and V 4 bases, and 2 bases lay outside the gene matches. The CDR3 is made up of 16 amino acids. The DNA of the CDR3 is TGTGCCAGCAGCCGGGGACTAGCGGGGGGGCAAGAGACCCAGTACTTC. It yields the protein CASSRGLAGGQETQYF.

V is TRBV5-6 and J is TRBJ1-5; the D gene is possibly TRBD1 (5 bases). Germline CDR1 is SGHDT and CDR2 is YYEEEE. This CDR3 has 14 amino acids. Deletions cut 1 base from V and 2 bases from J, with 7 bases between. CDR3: CASSLQGGNQPQHF. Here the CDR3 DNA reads TGTGCCAGCAGCTTGCAAGGGGGCAATCAGCCCCAGCATTTT.

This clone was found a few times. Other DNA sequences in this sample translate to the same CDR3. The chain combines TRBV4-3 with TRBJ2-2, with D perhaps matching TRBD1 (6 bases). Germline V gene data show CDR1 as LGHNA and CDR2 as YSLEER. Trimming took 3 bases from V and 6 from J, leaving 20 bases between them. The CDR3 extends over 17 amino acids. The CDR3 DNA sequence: TGCGCCAGCAGCCAGGATCAAGGGGGAGCGTGGCCCGGGGAGCTGTTTTTT. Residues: CASSQDQGGAWPGELFF.

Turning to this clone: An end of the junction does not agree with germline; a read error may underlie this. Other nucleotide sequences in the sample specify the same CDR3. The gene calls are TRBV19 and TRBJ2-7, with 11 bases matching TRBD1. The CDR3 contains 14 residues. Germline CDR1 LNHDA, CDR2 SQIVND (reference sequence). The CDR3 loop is CASSPRTGGHEQYF. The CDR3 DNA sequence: TGTGCCAGTAGTCCCCGGACAGGGGGCCACGAGCAGTATTTC. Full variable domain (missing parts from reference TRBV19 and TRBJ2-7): DGGITQSPKYLFRKEGQNVTLSCEQNLNHDAMYWYRQDPGQGLRLIYYSQIVNDFQKGDIAEGYSVSREKKESFPLTVTSAQKNPTAFYLCASSPRTGGHEQYFGPGTRLTVT.

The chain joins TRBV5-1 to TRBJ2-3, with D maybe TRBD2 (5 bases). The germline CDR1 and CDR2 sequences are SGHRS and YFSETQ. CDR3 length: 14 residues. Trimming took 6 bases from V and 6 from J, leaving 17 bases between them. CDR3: CASNGGRVSDTQYF. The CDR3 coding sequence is TGCGCCAGCAATGGCGGGCGGGTCTCGGATACGCAGTATTTT.

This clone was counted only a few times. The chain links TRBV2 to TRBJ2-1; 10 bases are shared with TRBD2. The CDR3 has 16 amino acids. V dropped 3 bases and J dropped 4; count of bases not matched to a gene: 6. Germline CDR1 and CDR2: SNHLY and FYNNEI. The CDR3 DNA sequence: TGTGCCAGCAGTGAGGGTAGCGGGGGGCGGTACAATGAGCAGTTCTTC. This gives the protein CASSEGSGGRYNEQFF.

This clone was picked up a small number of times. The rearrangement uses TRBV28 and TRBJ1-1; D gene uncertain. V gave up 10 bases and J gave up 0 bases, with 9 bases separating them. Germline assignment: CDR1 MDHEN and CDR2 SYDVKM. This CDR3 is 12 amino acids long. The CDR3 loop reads CAIRSMNTEAFF. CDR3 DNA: TGTGCCATCCGGAGTATGAACACTGAAGCTTTCTTT.

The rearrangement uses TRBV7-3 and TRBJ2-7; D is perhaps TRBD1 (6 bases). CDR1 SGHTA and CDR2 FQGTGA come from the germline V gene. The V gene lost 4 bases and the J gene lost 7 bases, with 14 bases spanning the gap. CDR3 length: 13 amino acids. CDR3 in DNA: TGTGCCAGCAGCTCAGAGACAGGAAGGGAGCAGTACTTC. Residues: CASSSETGREQYF.

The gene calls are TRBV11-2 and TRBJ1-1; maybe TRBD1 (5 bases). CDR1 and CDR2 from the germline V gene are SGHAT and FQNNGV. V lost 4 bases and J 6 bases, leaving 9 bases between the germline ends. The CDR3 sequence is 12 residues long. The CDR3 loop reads CASSSGGAEAFF. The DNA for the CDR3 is TGTGCCAGCAGCTCGGGGGGGGCTGAAGCTTTCTTT.

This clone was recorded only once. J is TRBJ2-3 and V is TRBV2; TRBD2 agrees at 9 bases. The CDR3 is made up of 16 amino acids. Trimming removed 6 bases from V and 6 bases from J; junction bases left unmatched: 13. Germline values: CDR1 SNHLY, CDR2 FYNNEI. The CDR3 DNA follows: TGTGCCAGCAGCCCCTCGCGGGGGGGCCTGGGGGATACGCAGTATTTT. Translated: CASSPSRGGLGDTQYF.

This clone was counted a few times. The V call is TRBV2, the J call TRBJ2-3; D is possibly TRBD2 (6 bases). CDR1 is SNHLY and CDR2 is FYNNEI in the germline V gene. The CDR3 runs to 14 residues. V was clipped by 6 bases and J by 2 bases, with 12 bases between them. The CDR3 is CASRVLANTDTQYF. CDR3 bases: TGTGCCAGCAGGGTACTAGCCAACACAGATACGCAGTATTTT.

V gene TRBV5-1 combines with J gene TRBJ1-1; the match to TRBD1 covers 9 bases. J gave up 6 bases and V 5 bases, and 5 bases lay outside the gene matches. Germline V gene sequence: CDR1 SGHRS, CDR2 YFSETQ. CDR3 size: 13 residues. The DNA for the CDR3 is TGCGCCAGCAGAGGACAGGGGCTCTCTGAAGCTTTCTTT. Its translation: CASRGQGLSEAFF.

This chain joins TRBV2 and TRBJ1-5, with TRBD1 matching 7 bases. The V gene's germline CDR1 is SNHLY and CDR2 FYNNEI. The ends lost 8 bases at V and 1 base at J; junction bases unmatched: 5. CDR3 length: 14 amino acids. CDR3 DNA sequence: TGTGCCAGCGCTGACAGGGACAGCAATCAGCCCCAGCATTTT. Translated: CASADRDSNQPQHF.

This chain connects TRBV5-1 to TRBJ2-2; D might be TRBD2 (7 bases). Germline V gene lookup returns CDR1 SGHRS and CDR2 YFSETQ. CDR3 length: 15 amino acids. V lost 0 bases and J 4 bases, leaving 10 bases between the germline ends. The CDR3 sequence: CASSLAAGATGELFF. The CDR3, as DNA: TGCGCCAGCAGCTTGGCTGCGGGGGCCACCGGGGAGCTGTTTTTT.

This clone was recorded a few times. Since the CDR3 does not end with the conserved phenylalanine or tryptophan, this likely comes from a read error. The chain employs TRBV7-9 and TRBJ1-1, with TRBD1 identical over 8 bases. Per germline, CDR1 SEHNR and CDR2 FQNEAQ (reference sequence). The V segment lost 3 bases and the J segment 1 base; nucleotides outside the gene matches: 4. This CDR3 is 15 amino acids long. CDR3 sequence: CASSFRGPTNTEAFV. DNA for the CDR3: TGTGCCAGCAGCTTCAGGGGGCCGACGAACACTGAAGCTTTCGTT.